The 9 T cell receptor beta chains below come from one sample, sequenced in a study of cytomegalovirus exposure and HLA in healthy donors. Primers: 60 Vbeta forward and 13 Jbeta reverse. Measured with immunoSEQ multiplex PCR; TCRdb has only the in-frame clones, and not every one. The sample carries approximately 90,000 clones, 60% to 70% recorded once. The sample consisted of PBMCs. The receptors originated from a woman aged 30 to 39 in good health and CMV-seronegative.

The rearrangement joins TRBV11-3 to TRBJ2-1; TRBD2 matches 10 bases. Germline V gene sequence: CDR1 SGHNT, CDR2 YENEEA. The CDR3 sequence is 14 residues long. The V segment lost 5 bases and the J segment 6 bases; nucleotides outside the gene matches: 4. CDR3 sequence (DNA): TGTGCCAGCAGCATTAGCGGGGGGAGCAATGAGCAGTTCTTC. This encodes CASSISGGSNEQFF.

This rearrangement joins TRBV15 to TRBJ2-5, with 8 bases aligning to TRBD2. This CDR3 spans 15 amino acids. The V gene end was trimmed by 1 base and the J gene end by 4 bases; junction bases not matched to a gene: 5. Per germline, CDR1 LNHNV and CDR2 YYDKDF (reference sequence). The CDR3 reads CATSRVGGEGETQYF. The CDR3 coding sequence is TGTGCCACCAGCAGAGTCGGGGGGGAGGGAGAGACCCAGTACTTC.

The chain has TRBV7-6 and TRBJ2-7; TRBD1 might be the D (6 bases). V gave up 5 bases and J gave up 5 bases, with 31 bases separating them. The CDR3 runs to 19 residues. Germline lookup yields CDR1 SGHVS and CDR2 FNYEAQ. The CDR3 DNA follows: TGTGCCAGCAGCCGAACCGGACCGGGGCAGGGGTTGCGATTCCACGAGCAGTACTTC. It encodes CASSRTGPGQGLRFHEQYF. The full variable domain, completed using reference TRBV7-6 and TRBJ2-7, is GAGVSQSPRYKVTKRGQDVALRCDPISGHVSLYWYRQALGQGPEFLTYFNYEAQQDKSGLPNDRFSAERPEGSISTLTIQRTEQRDSAMYRCASSRTGPGQGLRFHEQYFGPGTRLTVT.

The gene calls are TRBV14 and TRBJ2-2, with 10 bases matching TRBD1. The V and J ends lost 5 bases and 9 bases, in that order; junction bases with no gene match: 9. The germline V gene has CDR1 SGHDN and CDR2 FVKESK. The CDR3 has 15 amino acids. The DNA of the CDR3 is TGTGCCAGCAGCTTCGACAGGGGGCGGTTCCGGGAGCTGTTTTTT. Translated, it gives CASSFDRGRFRELFF.

The V and J genes are TRBV18 and TRBJ2-3, with no clear D. The CDR3 is made up of 16 amino acids. Trimming shortened V by 3 bases and J by 1 base, and 14 bases separated the two germline ends. In germline, CDR1 is KGHSH, CDR2 LQKENI. CDR3 coding DNA: TGTGCCAGCTCACCGAGTCTCCCCCGAGGCACAGATACGCAGTATTTT. Its translation: CASSPSLPRGTDTQYF.

Only one count was recorded for this clone. At the DNA level, this CDR3 is encoded by other sequences in the same sample as well. The rearrangement joins TRBV19 to TRBJ1-3, with 7 bases that match TRBD1. Per the germline V gene, CDR1 is LNHDA and CDR2 is SQIVND (reference sequence). J gave up 2 bases and V 7 bases, and 8 bases lay outside the gene matches. The CDR3 has 15 residues. CDR3 DNA: TGTGCCAGTAAGGACAGGACGGCCCCTGGAAACACCATATATTTT. Its protein is CASKDRTAPGNTIYF. Full variable domain (rest looked up from reference TRBV19 and TRBJ1-3): DGGITQSPKYLFRKEGQNVTLSCEQNLNHDAMYWYRQDPGQGLRLIYYSQIVNDFQKGDIAEGYSVSREKKESFPLTVTSAQKNPTAFYLCASKDRTAPGNTIYFGEGSWLTVV.

This clone was found a few times. The rearrangement links TRBV18 to TRBJ2-5, with D unresolved. Germline V lookup: CDR1 KGHSH, CDR2 LQKENI. The CDR3 has 15 amino acids. V gave up 3 bases and J gave up 2 bases, with 13 bases separating them. CDR3 sequence: CASSPVRLDQETQYF. The CDR3 region has the DNA TGTGCCAGCTCACCGGTCCGACTGGATCAAGAGACCCAGTACTTC.

The chain has TRBV6-4 and TRBJ2-3, with 7 bases that match TRBD1. The CDR3 is 15 residues long. After removal of 8 bases from V and 2 bases from J, the junction contained 10 bases not matched to a gene. Germline values: CDR1 MRHNA, CDR2 SNTAGT. CDR3 in DNA: TGTGCCAGCCGTCAAGCAGGGGGTTTCACAGATACGCAGTATTTT. This sequence encodes CASRQAGGFTDTQYF.

The rearrangement uses TRBV5-6 and TRBJ1-6, with D unresolved. The CDR3 totals 15 residues. The germline V gene encodes CDR1 SGHDT and CDR2 YYEEEE. V was trimmed by 1 base and J by 0 bases, leaving 5 bases between them. The CDR3 sequence: CASSLKSSYNSPLHF. The CDR3 DNA is TGTGCCAGCAGCTTGAAGAGCTCCTATAATTCACCCCTCCACTTT.